This T cell receptor (beta chain) emerged from a study of control samples from healthy donors and cancer patients. The CDR3 runs 11 residues. Trimming took off 5 bases at V and 8 bases at J, with 7 bases between the two ends. Germline lookup yields CDR1 MGHDK and CDR2 SYGVNS. Repertoires were generated with immunoSEQ multiplex PCR, while TCRdb's copy carries only in-frame clones and drops some. The sample holds 200,000 to 250,000 clones, about 93% seen once. The sample comprised blood. The V and J genes are TRBV25-1 and TRBJ2-4; D remains ambiguous. This clonotype originated in a man aged 45-60 years in good health. The CDR3 coding sequence is TGTGCCAGCAGTCCCCGCGACATTCAGTACTTC. Translated: CASSPRDIQYF.